One sample yielded the 32 T cell receptor beta chains listed below, sequenced in a study of cytomegalovirus exposure and HLA in healthy donors. The PCR employed 60 Vbeta primers together with 13 Jbeta primers. TCRdb keeps only in-frame clones here, not all; method: immunoSEQ multiplex PCR. The data show more than 110,000 clones, with roughly 77% seen just once and about 2.2% held by the top ten. What was sequenced was PBMCs. The receptors shown here come from a man aged 25-45 years in good health and CMV-seronegative.

A single count supports this clone. The chain recombines TRBV29-1 with TRBJ2-4, with D perhaps matching TRBD1 (6 bases). The CDR3 has 15 residues. CDR1 is SQVTM, CDR2 ANQGSEA, per germline. V was shortened by 5 bases and J by 4 bases, with 18 bases between the two germline ends. The CDR3 here is CSVNRQAGRKNIQYF. Here the CDR3 DNA reads TGCAGCGTTAATAGACAGGCTGGGCGGAAAAACATTCAGTACTTC.

V is TRBV5-4 and J is TRBJ1-6; 9 nucleotides agree with TRBD1. Germline V CDR1 and CDR2: SGHNT, YYREEE (reference sequence). The CDR3 is 17 amino acids. J lost 0 bases, V lost 4 bases, and 5 bases had no gene match. In DNA, the CDR3 is TGTGCCAGCAGCCGAGGACAGGGGAGCTCCTATAATTCACCCCTCCACTTT. This codes for CASSRGQGSSYNSPLHF. The full variable domain, rest sourced from reference TRBV5-4 and TRBJ1-6, is ETGVTQSPTHLIKTRGQQVTLRCSSQSGHNTVSWYQQALGQGPQFIFQYYREEENGRGNFPPRFSGLQFPNYSSELNVNALELDDSALYLCASSRGQGSSYNSPLHFGNGTRLTVT.

This chain joins TRBV21-1 and TRBJ2-5; the table's D gene call, TRBD2, was not cross checked with the DNA. TRBV21-1 is a pseudogene segment. The CDR3 runs 13 residues. Written as DNA, the CDR3 is TGTGCCAGCAGCAAAGTCGGTAGTTTGGAGCAGTACTTC. This translates into CASSKVGSLEQYF.

The chain carries TRBV19 and TRBJ1-5, with D perhaps matching TRBD1 (6 bases). Trimming took 4 bases from V and 4 from J, leaving 14 bases between them. This CDR3 spans 15 amino acids. CDR1 and CDR2 from the germline V gene are LNHDA and SQIVND (reference sequence). This chain's CDR3 is CASSTSGTPNQPQHF. CDR3 coding DNA: TGTGCCAGTAGTACATCCGGGACACCAAATCAGCCCCAGCATTTT.

V is TRBV10-3 and J is TRBJ2-7; 10 nucleotides agree with TRBD1. Germline CDR1 is ENHRY and CDR2 is SYGVKD. Trimming took 6 bases from V and 1 from J; bases not matched to a gene: 3. The CDR3 is made up of 14 amino acids. Written as DNA, the CDR3 is TGTGCCATCAGGCCGGGACAGGGGTCCTACGAGCAGTACTTC. Translated, it gives CAIRPGQGSYEQYF.

The chain links TRBV28 to TRBJ1-1; D may be TRBD1 (5 bases). Per germline, CDR1 MDHEN and CDR2 SYDVKM. This CDR3 spans 16 amino acids. Trimming stripped 5 bases from V and 5 bases from J, with 21 bases between. CDR3 sequence (DNA): TGTGCCAGCAGTGGAGGAGGGGCAGCTCTCAGGACTGAAGCTTTCTTT. Translation: CASSGGGAALRTEAFF.

The chain links TRBV7-8 to TRBJ1-4; 8 bases are a match to TRBD1. This CDR3 region has 14 residues. After removal of 4 bases from V and 6 bases from J, the junction contained 4 bases not matched to a gene. Per the germline V gene, CDR1 is SGHVS and CDR2 is FQNEAQ. The CDR3 nucleotides read TGTGCCAGCAGCTCGGACAGGGCTGATGAAAAACTGTTTTTT. Translated: CASSSDRADEKLFF.

The gene calls are TRBV5-4 and TRBJ1-2, with 10 bases lining up with TRBD1. Germline CDR1 and CDR2: SGHNT and YYREEE (reference sequence). J was trimmed by 3 bases and V by 0 bases; bases with no gene match: 2. The CDR3 contains 15 residues. CDR3 nucleotides: TGTGCCAGCAGCTTGGCCGGGACAGGGGACTATGGCTACACCTTC. Encoded protein: CASSLAGTGDYGYTF.

The V call is TRBV5-1, the J call TRBJ1-5; a possible D gene is TRBD1 (5 bases). This CDR3 contains 15 residues. Germline loops: CDR1 SGHRS, CDR2 YFSETQ. V lost 8 bases to trimming and J lost 1 base, with 16 bases between them. CDR3 DNA sequence: TGCGCCAGTGCCCCTGGGGCCGAGAGCAATCAGCCCCAGCATTTT. Amino acids: CASAPGAESNQPQHF.

This rearrangement joins TRBV10-3 to TRBJ1-2; tentatively, D is TRBD1 (5 bases). The length of the CDR3 is 13 residues. Germline loops: CDR1 ENHRY, CDR2 SYGVKD. The V and J ends lost 2 bases and 7 bases respectively, with 11 bases between them. The chain's CDR3 is CAISEQGFSGYTF. CDR3 DNA sequence: TGTGCCATCAGTGAGCAGGGCTTCTCTGGCTACACCTTC.

The chain joins TRBV9 to TRBJ2-5; 11 bases map to TRBD2. The junction had 3 bases not matched to a gene; V was cut back by 4 bases and J by 4 bases. The CDR3 totals 14 residues. In germline, CDR1 is SGDLS, CDR2 YYNGEE. As DNA, the CDR3 is TGTGCCAGCAGCCGACTAGCGGGGATAGAGACCCAGTACTTC. Translating it yields CASSRLAGIETQYF. The entire variable domain, with the rest obtained from reference TRBV9 and TRBJ2-5, is as follows: DSGVTQTPKHLITATGQRVTLRCSPRSGDLSVYWYQQSLDQGLQFLIQYYNGEERAKGNILERFSAQQFPDLHSELNLSSLELGDSALYFCASSRLAGIETQYFGPGTRLLVL.

This clone appeared once. The rearrangement links TRBV6-5 to TRBJ2-7, with 10 bases that match TRBD2. V lost 0 bases to trimming and J lost 2 bases; unmatched junction nucleotides: 1. This CDR3 comprises 15 residues. Per the germline V gene, CDR1 is MNHEY and CDR2 is SVGAGI. CDR3 coding DNA: TGTGCCAGCAGTTACTCTAGCGGGGGGACCTACGAGCAGTACTTC. Protein: CASSYSSGGTYEQYF.

The chain joins TRBV5-1 to TRBJ2-5, with TRBD2 identical over 12 bases. The V segment lost 2 bases and the J segment 5 bases; nucleotides outside the gene matches: 13. The CDR3 runs to 18 residues. Germline V CDR1 and CDR2: SGHRS, YFSETQ. The CDR3 here is CASSFPPRLAGDGETQYF. CDR3 sequence (DNA): TGCGCCAGCAGCTTTCCGCCTCGACTAGCGGGGGACGGGGAGACCCAGTACTTC.

This chain connects TRBV20-1 to TRBJ2-3; a possible D gene is TRBD1 (5 bases). The CDR3 has 11 residues. Germline V CDR1 and CDR2: DFQATT, SNEGSKA (reference sequence). V lost 8 bases to trimming and J lost 3 bases, with 9 bases between them. The CDR3 bases are TGCAGTTCCAGGGATACAGATACGCAGTATTTT. It yields the protein CSSRDTDTQYF.

The V call is TRBV4-1, the J call TRBJ1-1, with 7 bases lining up with TRBD1. Germline-derived CDR1 and CDR2 are MGHRA and YSYEKL. CDR3 length: 15 amino acids. After removal of 4 bases from V and 0 bases from J, the junction contained 5 bases not matched to a gene. In DNA form, the CDR3 reads TGCGCCAGCAGCCGCGGGACAGAATTGAACACTGAAGCTTTCTTT. Its translation is CASSRGTELNTEAFF.

The genes are TRBV2 and TRBJ2-1, with 9 nucleotides matching TRBD1. This CDR3 region has 14 residues. J lost 8 bases, V lost 5 bases, and 7 bases had no gene match. CDR1 is SNHLY, CDR2 FYNNEI, per germline. This CDR3 reads CASSRDRATDEQFF. In DNA form, the CDR3 reads TGTGCCAGCAGTCGGGACAGGGCTACGGATGAGCAGTTCTTC.

The chain carries TRBV15 and TRBJ2-1, with TRBD2 matching over 12 bases. The CDR3 contains 17 residues. The junction had 5 bases not matched to a gene; V was cut back by 1 base and J by 4 bases. CDR1 and CDR2 (germline): LNHNV, YYDKDF (reference sequence). The CDR3 is CATSRGGLAGGYNEQFF. In DNA, the CDR3 is TGTGCCACCAGCAGAGGAGGTCTAGCGGGAGGGTACAATGAGCAGTTCTTC.

This clone was observed a few times. The genes are TRBV19 and TRBJ2-1, with 11 bases lining up with TRBD2. CDR1 and CDR2 from the germline V gene are LNHDA and SQIVND (reference sequence). This CDR3 has 15 amino acids. J was trimmed by 4 bases and V by 7 bases; bases with no gene match: 6. The CDR3 is CASTYGTSGYNEQFF. The CDR3 coding sequence is TGTGCCAGTACCTACGGGACTAGCGGATACAATGAGCAGTTCTTC.

The chain uses TRBV5-5 and TRBJ1-2; D gene ambiguous. Germline CDR1 and CDR2: SGHKS and YYEKEE (reference sequence). The CDR3 covers 14 residues. Trimming left V 1 base short and J 6 bases short, with 13 bases between. The CDR3 here is CASSLSGRMNGYTF. The CDR3 nucleotides read TGTGCCAGCAGCTTGTCTGGCCGAATGAATGGCTACACCTTC.

The chain links TRBV4-1 to TRBJ2-3, with 9 bases lining up with TRBD2. Looked up from germline, CDR1 is MGHRA and CDR2 is YSYEKL. V lost 3 bases, J lost 2 bases, and 6 bases stayed unmatched. This CDR3 spans 16 amino acids. The DNA for the CDR3 is TGCGCCAGCAGCCAGCTTCTAGCGGGGAACACAGATACGCAGTATTTT. This sequence encodes CASSQLLAGNTDTQYF.

This sequence joins TRBV21-1 and TRBJ1-2. TRBV21-1 corresponds to a pseudogene. The CDR3 has 14 residues. As DNA, the CDR3 is TGTGCCAGCAGGGGGGGATCGACTAACTATGGCTACACCTTC. This sequence encodes CASRGGSTNYGYTF.

CDR3 loop: CASSLDGVSNQPQHF. The CDR3 DNA reads TGTGCCAGCAGCTTAGACGGAGTAAGCAATCAGCCCCAGCATTTT. V gene TRBV7-8 combines with J gene TRBJ1-5, with D hard to call. With 1 base removed from V and 1 base from J, the gap between germline ends came to 8 bases. CDR3 size: 15 residues. Per the germline V gene, CDR1 is SGHVS and CDR2 is FQNEAQ.

The genes are TRBV5-6 and TRBJ1-4; TRBD1 matches 9 bases. This CDR3 has 18 amino acids. Germline trimming cut 4 bases from V and 7 bases from J; bases unmatched to any gene: 17. CDR1 SGHDT and CDR2 YYEEEE come from the germline V gene. CDR3 sequence reads: CASSPRYAGQGRFEKLFF. Written as DNA, the CDR3 is TGTGCCAGCAGCCCCCGGTACGCGGGACAGGGTCGTTTTGAAAAACTGTTTTTT.

The chain recombines TRBV7-6 with TRBJ1-5; D uncertain. Germline CDR1 SGHVS, CDR2 FNYEAQ. Trimming shortened V by 5 bases and J by 6 bases, and 17 bases separated the two germline ends. The length of the CDR3 is 15 residues. The CDR3 coding sequence is TGTGCCAGCAGCCAAGCAGTTGGGCTTAGTCAGCCCCAGCATTTT. Protein sequence: CASSQAVGLSQPQHF.

The rearrangement uses TRBV5-8 and TRBJ1-6; D possibly corresponds to TRBD1 (6 bases). The ends were cut back, 4 bases at V and 10 bases at J, with 18 bases in the middle. The CDR3 runs 15 residues. Germline V gene lookup returns CDR1 SGHTS and CDR2 YDEGEE. CDR3 amino acids: CASSVTGLGRSPLHF. The CDR3 nucleotides are TGTGCCAGCAGCGTAACAGGGCTTGGTAGGTCACCCCTCCACTTT.

This chain links TRBV4-1 with TRBJ2-7; 11 bases agree with TRBD2. J was trimmed by 6 bases and V by 5 bases; bases with no gene match: 15. The CDR3 extends over 17 amino acids. Germline V gene data show CDR1 as MGHRA and CDR2 as YSYEKL. The CDR3 loop reads CASSFQGIAGGLGEQYF. CDR3 in DNA: TGCGCCAGCAGCTTCCAGGGGATAGCGGGGGGGCTAGGCGAGCAGTACTTC.

The chain carries TRBV10-3 and TRBJ2-2; D may be TRBD1 (6 bases). The length of the CDR3 is 17 residues. Germline V lookup: CDR1 ENHRY, CDR2 SYGVKD. Trimming cost V 0 bases and J 7 bases, with 18 bases left between them. In nucleotides, the CDR3 is TGTGCCATCAGTGAGTCAATCGGAGCAGGGGAAGGCGGGGAGCTGTTTTTT. Encoded protein: CAISESIGAGEGGELFF.

This clone was seen only a few times. This sequence joins TRBV7-9 and TRBJ2-3; 7 nucleotides line up with TRBD2. CDR1 and CDR2 (germline): SEHNR, FQNEAQ (reference sequence). This CDR3 has 15 amino acids. V shed 6 bases, J shed 2 bases, and the junction held 8 bases outside the gene matches. In DNA form, the CDR3 reads TGTGCCAGCAGTCATGGACTAGACCTCACAGATACGCAGTATTTT. Its protein product is CASSHGLDLTDTQYF.

The V and J genes are TRBV7-8 and TRBJ1-5; D unclear. CDR1 and CDR2 (germline): SGHVS, FQNEAQ. The V end lost 1 base, the J end lost 9 bases, and 10 bases lay between the germline ends. This CDR3 region has 13 residues. CDR3 amino acids: CASSLDVGRPQHF. CDR3 sequence (DNA): TGTGCCAGCAGCTTAGACGTGGGCAGGCCCCAGCATTTT.

This clone has only a few counts. The chain links TRBV5-1 to TRBJ1-5, with TRBD1 as a possible D gene (5 bases). Germline values: CDR1 SGHRS, CDR2 YFSETQ. The CDR3 extends over 13 amino acids. Deletions cut 1 base from V and 15 bases from J, with 17 bases between. CDR3 loop: CASSLRSGEGLHF. In DNA, the CDR3 is TGCGCCAGCAGCTTGCGGTCGGGGGAAGGATTGCATTTT.

This chain's CDR3 is CASSSGLDGTAYNEQFF. Here the CDR3 DNA reads TGTGCCAGCAGCTCCGGACTTGACGGGACAGCGTACAATGAGCAGTTCTTC. The chain couples TRBV7-6 to TRBJ2-1; 7 bases line up with TRBD1. J gave up 4 bases and V 4 bases, and 13 bases lay outside the gene matches. In germline, CDR1 is SGHVS, CDR2 FNYEAQ. The CDR3 contains 17 residues.

CDR3 bases: TGTGCCAGCAGCTCCGCGGCCGGGGAGCTGTTTTTT. As protein: CASSSAAGELFF. The chain has TRBV7-9 and TRBJ2-2; the D is unclear. Trimming pared 4 bases from V and 6 bases from J, leaving 6 bases between. The CDR3 covers 12 residues. Germline CDR1 SEHNR, CDR2 FQNEAQ (reference sequence).